This note documents a single T cell receptor beta chain sequence. This clone showed up just a few times. Its cognate antigen has yet to be identified. Base qualities are missing; no much larger clone stands one base away. This record belongs to a study of cytomegalovirus exposure and HLA in healthy donors (dated by TCRdb to the late 2010s). In the study overall: A later analysis indicated that the roughly 120 validation repertoires were generated on the platform also employed for the 600 to 750 repertoires of the first cohort. Besides the first cohort of hundreds of subjects, a separate validation cohort made up of 120 or so different subjects was used. The study aimed to test whether cataloging public T cell receptors could reveal signatures of past pathogen exposure. To predict cytomegalovirus infection status, the study brought together high-throughput TCR immunosequencing, statistical association of individual TCRs with disease status, and machine learning.

What the work shows at the level of the full study, not this receptor alone: Across donors, most TCR sequences were observed very rarely, whereas some public TCRs were present in many individuals. The validation cohort had no HLA typing available for a later analysis, so co-occurrence within that cohort was assessed over all 130 or so repertoires. The authors suggested that the approach could potentially be generalized to other disease states and immunological phenotypes. Three of the identified cytomegalovirus-associated TCR beta chains were confirmed in vitro to be specific for cytomegalovirus antigens. Cytomegalovirus status was reported to be diagnosed by the classifier with high specificity and sensitivity in both the original and validation cohorts. In a later analysis, TCRs clustered in the first cohort were found to also tend to co-occur in the roughly 130 validation repertoires, with around 94% of cluster scores above 0. The study gave a list of some 150 TCR beta chains associated with cytomegalovirus.

The donors belonged to the validation cohort of around 130 subjects, which was separate from the roughly 700-subject first cohort. The method was the immunoSEQ multiplex PCR assay. The published analysis was carried out like this. A statistical classification framework was built for diagnosing cytomegalovirus status from the catalog of TCR beta chain sequences. Entries here come from immuneACCESS through TCRdb and include only in-frame sequences with V and J called. Some clones fail to appear in such tables; in the studies checked, an unresolved V gene covers under half of the shortfall, and the cause of the remainder is unknown. V, J and clone size are those of that table, while D and trimming were read from the DNA. The sample table lists more than 95,000 clones, around 83% of them with a count of one. The ten most abundant clones make up about 4% of the sample. The trim is 4 bases for V and 7 bases for J, with a gap of 15 bases between the germline ends. The germline V gene gives CDR1 as SGHDT and CDR2 as YYEEEE. From its cysteine to its phenylalanine, the CDR3 spans 13 amino acids. The DNA shown is the 39-base CDR3, in frame from base 1.

Recombination linked TRBV5-6 to TRBJ2-7; TRBD1 might be the D gene, on 6 matching bases. The sequence was collected from a woman younger than 30 in good health and CMV-seropositive. Sequenced material: PBMCs. The DNA sequence follows: TGTGCCAGCAGCCTCAGGGGAGAGAGAGAGCAGTACTTC. The translation is CASSLRGEREQYF.